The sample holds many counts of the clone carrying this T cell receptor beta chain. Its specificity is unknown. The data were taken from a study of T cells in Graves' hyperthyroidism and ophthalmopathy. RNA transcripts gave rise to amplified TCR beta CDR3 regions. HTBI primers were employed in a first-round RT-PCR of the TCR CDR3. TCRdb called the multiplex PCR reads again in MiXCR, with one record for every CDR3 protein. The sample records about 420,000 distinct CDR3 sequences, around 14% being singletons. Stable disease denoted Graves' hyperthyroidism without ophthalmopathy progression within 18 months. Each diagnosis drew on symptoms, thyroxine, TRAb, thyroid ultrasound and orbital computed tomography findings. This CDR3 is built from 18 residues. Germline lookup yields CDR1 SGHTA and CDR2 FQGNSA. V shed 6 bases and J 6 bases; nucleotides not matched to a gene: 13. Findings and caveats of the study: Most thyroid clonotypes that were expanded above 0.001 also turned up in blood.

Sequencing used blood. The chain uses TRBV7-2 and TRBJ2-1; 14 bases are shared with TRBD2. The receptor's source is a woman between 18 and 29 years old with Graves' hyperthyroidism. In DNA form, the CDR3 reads TGTGCCAGCAGTTCCTCGAGGACTAGCGGGAGGTCGGGCAATGAGCAGTTCTTC. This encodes CASSSSRTSGRSGNEQFF.